The present entry profiles one TCR beta chain with its context. Original processing notes: Reference gene primer amplification in the assay estimated nucleated cell counts. Clones were sequenced by immunoSEQ multiplex PCR, and TCRdb holds only the in-frame ones, with some missing. That table is the source of V, J and clone size, and D and trimming were worked out from the DNA. The sample yields some 240,000 clones, over 60% seen once. This specimen comes from a study of blood T cell repertoires in COVID-19. Study in general: T cells, B-cell-depleted T cells, or PBMCs supplied cDNA or gDNA.

Germline CDR1 is SEHNR and CDR2 is FQNEAQ (reference sequence). The CDR3 is 12 residues long. The V end was cut by 2 bases, the J end by 4 bases, with 6 bases between. V and J are TRBV7-9 and TRBJ2-7; perhaps TRBD2 as D (5 bases). The clonotype comes from a woman between 65 and 79 years old with acute or convalescent COVID-19. The sequenced sample consisted of peripheral blood. The CDR3 nucleotides are TGTGCCAGCAGCTTATCGGGGTACGAGCAGTACTTC. It yields the protein CASSLSGYEQYF.